A selection of T cell receptor beta chains follows, all from one sample in a study of PD-1 blockade in classical Hodgkin lymphoma. Sequenced by immunoSEQ multiplex PCR; TCRdb stores in-frame clones only, minus some. This table has about 20,000 clones, approximately 88% appearing once. The source was CD8+ T cells from blood, collected before the fourth cycle of nivolumab. Source of these receptors: a human donor with classical Hodgkin lymphoma. Each CDR3 is given with its conserved first and last residue. Each record gives: clone size, J gene, V gene, D gene, CDR3 DNA, CDR3 protein. The D gene is left open where the match is weak. Clone size is shown for a subset of rows, as once, few, many or a class of expanded clone.

once	TRBJ2-7	TRBV7-8	-	TGTGCCAGCAGCTTAGGTGGGGGAGGCTACGAGCAGTACTTC	CASSLGGGGYEQYF
-	TRBJ2-1	TRBV11-2	TRBD2	TGTGCCAGCAGCTCGACCGGGGGGGGCCCCTACAATGAGCAGTTCTTC	CASSSTGGGPYNEQFF
-	TRBJ2-7	TRBV11-2	-	TGTGCCAGCAGCTTAGTCGGGGGCTCCTACGAGCAGTACTTC	CASSLVGGSYEQYF
-	TRBJ2-3	TRBV11-3	-	TGTGCCAGCAGCTTGAGGGGCCTCACAGATACGCAGTATTTT	CASSLRGLTDTQYF
medium-sized	TRBJ1-4	TRBV6-5	-	TGTGCCAGCAAAGTGGGATACGGGAATGAAAAACTGTTTTTT	CASKVGYGNEKLFF
-	TRBJ2-2	TRBV4-3	TRBD2	TGCGCCAGCAGCCAAGATCGCGGGGGGGCCGCCGGGGAGCTGTTTTTT	CASSQDRGGAAGELFF
-	TRBJ2-7	TRBV4-1	TRBD2	TGCGCCAGCAGCCAAGAAGGTAGCGGGGGAAAGGGCGAGCAGTACTTC	CASSQEGSGGKGEQYF
-	TRBJ1-1	TRBV9	-	TGTGCCAGCAGCGTAGGAGGGCAGGGGCGAGCTTTCTTT	CASSVGGQGRAFF
-	TRBJ2-7	TRBV27	TRBD2	TGTGCCAGCAGTTGGTCTAGCGGGGATTTCTTCTACGAGCAGTACTTC	CASSWSSGDFFYEQYF
-	TRBJ1-3	TRBV4-3	-	TGCGCCAGCAGCCAAGAGATGGGGGGCGCGGGGAACACCATATATTTT	CASSQEMGGAGNTIYF
once	TRBJ1-1	TRBV19	-	TGTGCCAGTAGTATGAGTTCGGGGGGCGGGAGCACTGAAGCTTTCTTT	CASSMSSGGGSTEAFF
once	TRBJ2-3	TRBV7-8	TRBD1	TGTGCCAGCAGCTTTCCGGACAGGGGAACAGATACGCAGTATTTT	CASSFPDRGTDTQYF
-	TRBJ2-7	TRBV2	TRBD1	TGTGCCAGCATCATGGACAGGAACTACGAGCAGTACTTC	CASIMDRNYEQYF
-	TRBJ2-2	TRBV9	-	TGTGCCAGCAGCCTCAGCGGTTCGAACACCGGGGAGCTGTTTTTT	CASSLSGSNTGELFF
-	TRBJ1-2	TRBV25-1	TRBD1	TGTGCCAGCAGTCCGACACGGACAGGCAGCCCCCGGGGCTACACCTTC	CASSPTRTGSPRGYTF
once	TRBJ2-3	TRBV9	-	TGTGCCAGCAGCGTAGCGGATTGGGGGAGCACAGATACGCAGTATTTT	CASSVADWGSTDTQYF
-	TRBJ1-3	TRBV19	TRBD1	TGTGCCAGTAGTAAGGGGGCCGGAGGAAACACCATATATTTT	CASSKGAGGNTIYF
-	TRBJ2-6	TRBV19	-	TGTGCCACCAAGGGGTTTCAAGGGGCCAACGTCCTGACTTTC	CATKGFQGANVLTF
-	TRBJ2-7	TRBV5-4	TRBD1	TGTGCCAGCAGCCCCCTCCTGGGGACAGGGGTCCTCGAGCAGTACTTC	CASSPLLGTGVLEQYF
-	TRBJ2-7	TRBV6-5	-	TGTGCCAGCAGTTATCTTCAGGGCAACTACGAGCAGTACTTC	CASSYLQGNYEQYF
few	TRBJ1-2	TRBV7-9	-	TGTGCCAGCAGCCCAGACACCCCGGCAAACTATGGCTACACCTTC	CASSPDTPANYGYTF
-	TRBJ1-2	TRBV2	-	TGTGCCAGCAGTGGAACGGGTTCTAGGGCCCCTGCCTATGGCTACACCTTC	CASSGTGSRAPAYGYTF